The clone carrying this T cell receptor (beta chain) is a singleton in its sample. Its antigen remains unidentified. This specimen comes from a study of OX40 agonist ivuxolimab in advanced cancers. Findings of the study overall: The study observed clonal expansion of CD4+ and CD8+ blood T cells by week 6 at 0.1 to 3.0 mg/kg.

Sequencing used immunoSEQ multiplex PCR; TCRdb keeps in-frame clones, though not all of them. This repertoire shows more than 50,000 clones, roughly nine tenths found once; its top ten account for roughly an eighth. V was clipped by 6 bases and J by 4 bases; unmatched bases: 5. From germline, CDR1 is LNHDA and CDR2 SQIVND (reference sequence). The CDR3 contains 13 residues. V and J are TRBV19 and TRBJ1-2, with 7 bases fitting TRBD1. The clonotype originates from an adult with an advanced solid tumor such as melanoma, head and neck, liver or kidney cancer. The sequencing used CD4+ or CD8+ T cells sorted from blood, collected in a trial of the OX40 agonist ivuxolimab. DNA for the CDR3: TGTGCCAGTAGAGACAGGGAAATCTATGGCTACACCTTC. Translation: CASRDREIYGYTF.